This T cell receptor beta chain was retrieved from a study of identical twins. This clonotype has at least ten counts. The ends were cut back, 6 bases at V and 8 bases at J, with 16 bases in the middle. The CDR3 contains 13 residues. The germline CDR1 and CDR2 sequences are SGHTA and FQGNSA. cDNA carried unique molecular identifiers, and a universal primer site was added by template switching. TCRdb re-analysed the 5' RACE reads in MiXCR, keeping a single row per CDR3 protein. The table has around 490,000 distinct CDR3 sequences, over 11% seen once. These records were also assigned to another study, of yellow fever vaccine responses in identical twins. That source adds: Twins' vaccine T cell responses reportedly seemed partly convergent and partly personalized.

V usage is TRBV7-2 and J usage is TRBJ1-2; D is possibly TRBD1 (6 bases). The TCR was taken from a woman aged 18-29 years in good health. Source material: CD4+ T cells sorted from blood. The CDR3 region is CASRPTGMGGYTF. The CDR3 DNA sequence: TGTGCCAGCAGGCCTACAGGGATGGGAGGCTACACCTTC.